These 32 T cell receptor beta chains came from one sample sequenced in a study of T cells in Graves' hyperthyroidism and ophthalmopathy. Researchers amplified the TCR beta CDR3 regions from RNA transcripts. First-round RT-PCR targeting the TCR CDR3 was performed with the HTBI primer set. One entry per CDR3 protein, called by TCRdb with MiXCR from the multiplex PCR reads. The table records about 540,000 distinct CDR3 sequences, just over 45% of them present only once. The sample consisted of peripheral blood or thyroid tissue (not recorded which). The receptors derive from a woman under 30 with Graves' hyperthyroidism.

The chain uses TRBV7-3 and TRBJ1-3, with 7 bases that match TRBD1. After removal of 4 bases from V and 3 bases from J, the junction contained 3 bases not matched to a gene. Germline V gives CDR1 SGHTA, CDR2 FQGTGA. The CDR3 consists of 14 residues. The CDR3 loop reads CASSSDRVGNTIYF. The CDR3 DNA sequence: TGTGCCAGCAGCTCTGACAGGGTTGGAAACACCATATATTTT.

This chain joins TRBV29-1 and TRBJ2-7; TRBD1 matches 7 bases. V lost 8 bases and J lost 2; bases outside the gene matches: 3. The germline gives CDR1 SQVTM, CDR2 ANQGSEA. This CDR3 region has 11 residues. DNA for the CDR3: TGCAGCAGAGACAGGGCCTACGAGCAGTACTTC. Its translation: CSRDRAYEQYF.

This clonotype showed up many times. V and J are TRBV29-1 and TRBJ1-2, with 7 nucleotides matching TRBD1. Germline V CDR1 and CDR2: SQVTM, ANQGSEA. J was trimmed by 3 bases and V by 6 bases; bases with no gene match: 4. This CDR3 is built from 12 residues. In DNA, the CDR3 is TGCAGCGTCAAACAGGGGTACTATGGCTACACCTTC. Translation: CSVKQGYYGYTF.

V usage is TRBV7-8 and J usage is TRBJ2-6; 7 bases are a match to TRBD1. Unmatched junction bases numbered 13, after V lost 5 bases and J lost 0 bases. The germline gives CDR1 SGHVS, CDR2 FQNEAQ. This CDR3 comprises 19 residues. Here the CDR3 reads CASSQRTGTEDSGANVLTF. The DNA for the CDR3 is TGTGCCAGCAGCCAACGCACCGGGACAGAAGACTCTGGGGCCAACGTCCTGACTTTC.

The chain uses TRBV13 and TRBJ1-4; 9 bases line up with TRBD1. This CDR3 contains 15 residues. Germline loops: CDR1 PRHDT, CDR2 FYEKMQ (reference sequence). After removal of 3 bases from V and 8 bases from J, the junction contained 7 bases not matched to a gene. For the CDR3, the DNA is TGTGCCAGCAGCTTTTCCGGGACAGGGATCGAAAAACTGTTTTTT. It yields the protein CASSFSGTGIEKLFF.

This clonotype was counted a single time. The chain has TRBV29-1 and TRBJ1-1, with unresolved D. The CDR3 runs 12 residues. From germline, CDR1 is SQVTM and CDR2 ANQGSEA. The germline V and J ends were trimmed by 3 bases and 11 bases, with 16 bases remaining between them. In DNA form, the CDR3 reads TGCAGCGTTGAGCTCGGGAATCTTGACGCTTTCTTT. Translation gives CSVELGNLDAFF.

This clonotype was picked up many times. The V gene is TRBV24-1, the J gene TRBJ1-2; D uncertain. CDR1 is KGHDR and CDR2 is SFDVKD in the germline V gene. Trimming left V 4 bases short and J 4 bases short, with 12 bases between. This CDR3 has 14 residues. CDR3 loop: CATSDPGRAYGYTF. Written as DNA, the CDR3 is TGTGCCACCAGTGACCCCGGGCGCGCCTATGGCTACACCTTC.

In nucleotides, the CDR3 is TGTGCCAGCAGTGCTGAGGACGGACGATCCCAAGAGACCCAGTACTTC. Protein: CASSAEDGRSQETQYF. The chain links TRBV25-1 to TRBJ2-5; D is ambiguous. CDR3 length: 16 residues. CDR1 MGHDK and CDR2 SYGVNS come from the germline V gene. Trimming removed 4 bases at V and 1 base at J, with 16 bases between.

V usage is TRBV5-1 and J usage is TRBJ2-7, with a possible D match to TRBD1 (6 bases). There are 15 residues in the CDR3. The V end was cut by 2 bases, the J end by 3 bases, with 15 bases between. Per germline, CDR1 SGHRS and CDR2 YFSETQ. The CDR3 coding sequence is TGCGCCAGCAGCTTAACCGGGACATCCTACTACGAGCAGTACTTC. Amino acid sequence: CASSLTGTSYYEQYF.

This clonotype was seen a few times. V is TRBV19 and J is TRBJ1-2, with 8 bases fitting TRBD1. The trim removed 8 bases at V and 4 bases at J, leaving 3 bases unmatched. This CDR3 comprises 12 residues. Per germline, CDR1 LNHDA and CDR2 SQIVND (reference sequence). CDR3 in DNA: TGTGCCAGTCGGGACAGGATCTATGGCTACACCTTC. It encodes CASRDRIYGYTF.

The CDR3 loop reads CASSDRGLNEKLFF. As DNA, the CDR3 is TGTGCCAGCAGTGACAGGGGGCTTAATGAAAAACTGTTTTTT. The chain couples TRBV6-4 to TRBJ1-4, with 7 nucleotides matching TRBD1. The ends lost 2 bases at V and 4 bases at J; junction bases unmatched: 1. CDR3 size: 14 residues. Germline V gives CDR1 MRHNA, CDR2 SNTAGT.

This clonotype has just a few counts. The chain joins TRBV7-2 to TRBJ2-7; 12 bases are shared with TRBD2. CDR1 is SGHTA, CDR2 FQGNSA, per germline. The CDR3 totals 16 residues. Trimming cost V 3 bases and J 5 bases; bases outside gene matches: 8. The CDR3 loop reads CASSFEATSGRNEQYF. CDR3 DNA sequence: TGTGCCAGCAGCTTCGAGGCAACTAGCGGGAGGAACGAGCAGTACTTC.

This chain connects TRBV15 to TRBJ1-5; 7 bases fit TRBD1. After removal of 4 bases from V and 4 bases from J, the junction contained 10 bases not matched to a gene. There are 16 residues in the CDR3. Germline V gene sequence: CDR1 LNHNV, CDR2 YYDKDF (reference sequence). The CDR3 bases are TGTGCCACCAGCACCTATCACGAGGGGGCAAATCAGCCCCAGCATTTT. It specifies CATSTYHEGANQPQHF. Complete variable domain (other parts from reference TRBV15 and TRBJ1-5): DAMVIQNPRYQVTQFGKPVTLSCSQTLNHNVMYWYQQKSSQAPKLLFHYYDKDFNNEADTPDNFQSRRPNTSFCFLDIRSPGLGDTAMYLCATSTYHEGANQPQHFGDGTRLSIL.

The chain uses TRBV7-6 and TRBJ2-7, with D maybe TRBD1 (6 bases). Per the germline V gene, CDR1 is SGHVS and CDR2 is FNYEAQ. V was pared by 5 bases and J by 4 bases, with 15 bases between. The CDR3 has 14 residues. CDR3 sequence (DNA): TGTGCCAGCAGCCCCGGACAGCTTCTTTACGAGCAGTACTTC. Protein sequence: CASSPGQLLYEQYF.

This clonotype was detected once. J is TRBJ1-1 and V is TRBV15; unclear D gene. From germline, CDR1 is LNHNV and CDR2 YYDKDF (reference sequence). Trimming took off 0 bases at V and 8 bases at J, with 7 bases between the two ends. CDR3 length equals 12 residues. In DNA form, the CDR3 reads TGTGCCACCAGCAGAGAAGTAGGGGAAGCTTTCTTT. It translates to CATSREVGEAFF. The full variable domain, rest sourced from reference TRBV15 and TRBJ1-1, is DAMVIQNPRYQVTQFGKPVTLSCSQTLNHNVMYWYQQKSSQAPKLLFHYYDKDFNNEADTPDNFQSRRPNTSFCFLDIRSPGLGDTAMYLCATSREVGEAFFGQGTRLTVV.

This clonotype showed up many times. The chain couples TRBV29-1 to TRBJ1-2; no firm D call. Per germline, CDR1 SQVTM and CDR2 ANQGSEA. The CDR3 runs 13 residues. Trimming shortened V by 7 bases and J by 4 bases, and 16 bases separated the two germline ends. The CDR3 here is CSDSPGRSYGYTF. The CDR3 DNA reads TGCAGCGATAGCCCCGGCAGGTCCTATGGCTACACCTTC.

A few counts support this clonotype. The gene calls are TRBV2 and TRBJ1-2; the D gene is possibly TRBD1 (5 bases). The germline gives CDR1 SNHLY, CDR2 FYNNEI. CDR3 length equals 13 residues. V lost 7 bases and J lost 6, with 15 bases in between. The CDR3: CASTSGTSDGYTF. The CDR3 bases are TGTGCCAGCACTTCCGGGACGAGTGATGGCTACACCTTC.

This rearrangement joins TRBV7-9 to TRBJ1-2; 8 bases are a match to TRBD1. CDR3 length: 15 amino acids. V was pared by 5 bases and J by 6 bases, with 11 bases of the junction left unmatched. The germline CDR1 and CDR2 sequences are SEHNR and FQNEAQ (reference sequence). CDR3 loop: CASSRGAGGADGYTF. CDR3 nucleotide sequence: TGTGCCAGCAGCAGAGGGGCAGGGGGCGCAGATGGCTACACCTTC. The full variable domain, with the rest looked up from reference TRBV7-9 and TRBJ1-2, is DTGVSQNPRHKITKRGQNVTFRCDPISEHNRLYWYRQTLGQGPEFLTYFQNEAQLEKSRLLSDRFSAERPKGSFSTLEIQRTEQGDSAMYLCASSRGAGGADGYTFGSGTRLTVV.

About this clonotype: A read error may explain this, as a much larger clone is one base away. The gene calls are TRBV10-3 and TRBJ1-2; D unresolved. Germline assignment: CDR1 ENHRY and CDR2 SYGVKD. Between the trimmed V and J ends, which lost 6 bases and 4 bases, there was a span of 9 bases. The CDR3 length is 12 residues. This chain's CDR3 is CAIRGEVYGYTF. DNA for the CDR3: TGTGCCATCAGGGGAGAGGTCTATGGCTACACCTTC.

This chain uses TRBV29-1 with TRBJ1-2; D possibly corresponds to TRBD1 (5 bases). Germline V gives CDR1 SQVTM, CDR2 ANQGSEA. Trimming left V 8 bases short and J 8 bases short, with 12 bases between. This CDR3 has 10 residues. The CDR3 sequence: CSLHGGGYTF. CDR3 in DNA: TGCAGCCTTCACGGGGGAGGCTACACCTTC.

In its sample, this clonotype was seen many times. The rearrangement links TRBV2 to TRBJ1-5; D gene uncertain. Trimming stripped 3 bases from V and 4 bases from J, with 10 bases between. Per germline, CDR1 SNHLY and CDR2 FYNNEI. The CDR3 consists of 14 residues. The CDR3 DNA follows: TGTGCCAGCAGTGATACGACGGGGAATCAGCCCCAGCATTTT. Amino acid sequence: CASSDTTGNQPQHF. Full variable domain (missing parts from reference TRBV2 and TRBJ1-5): EPEVTQTPSHQVTQMGQEVILRCVPISNHLYFYWYRQILGQKVEFLVSFYNNEISEKSEIFDDQFSVERPDGSNFTLKIRSTKLEDSAMYFCASSDTTGNQPQHFGDGTRLSIL.

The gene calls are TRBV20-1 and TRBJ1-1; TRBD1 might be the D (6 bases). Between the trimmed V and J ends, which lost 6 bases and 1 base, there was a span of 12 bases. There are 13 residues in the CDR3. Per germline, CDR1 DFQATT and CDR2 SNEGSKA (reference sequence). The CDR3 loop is CSASQGQNTEAFF. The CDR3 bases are TGCAGTGCATCCCAGGGGCAGAACACTGAAGCTTTCTTT.

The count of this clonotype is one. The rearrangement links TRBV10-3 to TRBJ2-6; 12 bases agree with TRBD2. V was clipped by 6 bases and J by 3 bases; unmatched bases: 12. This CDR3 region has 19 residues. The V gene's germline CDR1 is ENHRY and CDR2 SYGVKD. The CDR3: CAISDTSGRQYDGANVLTF. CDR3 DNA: TGTGCCATCAGCGACACTAGCGGGAGGCAATACGATGGGGCCAACGTCCTGACTTTC.

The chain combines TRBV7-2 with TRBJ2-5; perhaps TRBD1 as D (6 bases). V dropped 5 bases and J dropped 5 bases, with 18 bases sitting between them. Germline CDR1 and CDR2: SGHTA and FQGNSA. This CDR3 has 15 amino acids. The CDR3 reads CASSLGVRGWETQYF. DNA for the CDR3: TGTGCCAGCAGCCTAGGGGTCAGGGGATGGGAGACCCAGTACTTC.

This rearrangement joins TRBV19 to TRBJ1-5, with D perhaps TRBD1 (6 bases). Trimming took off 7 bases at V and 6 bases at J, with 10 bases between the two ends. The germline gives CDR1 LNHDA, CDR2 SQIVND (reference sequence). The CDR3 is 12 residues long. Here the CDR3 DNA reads TGTGCCAGTACACAGGGCCTTCAGCCCCAGCATTTT. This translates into CASTQGLQPQHF. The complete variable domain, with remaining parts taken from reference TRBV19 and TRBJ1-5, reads DGGITQSPKYLFRKEGQNVTLSCEQNLNHDAMYWYRQDPGQGLRLIYYSQIVNDFQKGDIAEGYSVSREKKESFPLTVTSAQKNPTAFYLCASTQGLQPQHFGDGTRLSIL.

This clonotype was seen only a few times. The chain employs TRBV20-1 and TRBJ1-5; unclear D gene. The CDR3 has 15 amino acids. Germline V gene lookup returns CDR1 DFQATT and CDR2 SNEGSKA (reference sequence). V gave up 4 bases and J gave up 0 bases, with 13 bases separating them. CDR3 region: CSATPRTDSNQPQHF. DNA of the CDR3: TGCAGTGCTACTCCTAGGACGGATAGCAATCAGCCCCAGCATTTT.

CDR3 protein: CASFLGDRAYETQYF. DNA of the CDR3: TGCGCCAGCTTCCTGGGGGACAGGGCCTACGAGACCCAGTACTTC. This sequence joins TRBV5-1 and TRBJ2-5, with 9 nucleotides matching TRBD1. With V trimmed by 7 bases and J by 5 bases, 12 bases remained unmatched. CDR1 and CDR2 (germline): SGHRS, YFSETQ. This CDR3 spans 15 amino acids.

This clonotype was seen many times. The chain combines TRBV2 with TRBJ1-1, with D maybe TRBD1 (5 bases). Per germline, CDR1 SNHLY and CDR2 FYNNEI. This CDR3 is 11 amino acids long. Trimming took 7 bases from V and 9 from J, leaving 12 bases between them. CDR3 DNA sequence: TGTGCCAGCATTGCCCAGGACAAAGCTTTCTTT. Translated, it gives CASIAQDKAFF.

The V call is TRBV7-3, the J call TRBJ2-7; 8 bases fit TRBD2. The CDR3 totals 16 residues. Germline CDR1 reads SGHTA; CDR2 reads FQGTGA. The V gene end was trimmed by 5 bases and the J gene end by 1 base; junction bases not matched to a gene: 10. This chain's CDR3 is CASSVRVASGSYEQYF. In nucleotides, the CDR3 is TGTGCCAGCAGCGTCCGAGTGGCTAGCGGGTCCTACGAGCAGTACTTC.

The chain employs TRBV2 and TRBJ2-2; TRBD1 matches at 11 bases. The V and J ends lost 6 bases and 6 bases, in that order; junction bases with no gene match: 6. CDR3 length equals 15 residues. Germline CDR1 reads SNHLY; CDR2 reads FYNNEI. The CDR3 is CASRGRTGGSGELFF. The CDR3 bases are TGTGCCAGCAGAGGGAGGACAGGGGGCTCCGGGGAGCTGTTTTTT.

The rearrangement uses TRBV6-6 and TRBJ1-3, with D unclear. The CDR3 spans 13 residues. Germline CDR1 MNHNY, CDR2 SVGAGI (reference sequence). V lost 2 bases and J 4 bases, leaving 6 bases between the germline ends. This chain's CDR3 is CASSYVHGNTIYF. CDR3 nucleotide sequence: TGTGCCAGCAGTTACGTCCACGGAAACACCATATATTTT.

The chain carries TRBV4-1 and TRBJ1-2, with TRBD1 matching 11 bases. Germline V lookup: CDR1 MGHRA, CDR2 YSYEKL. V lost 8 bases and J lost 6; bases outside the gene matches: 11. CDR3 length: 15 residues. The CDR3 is CASRAPGQGEDGYTF. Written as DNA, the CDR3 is TGCGCCAGCCGCGCCCCGGGACAGGGGGAAGATGGCTACACCTTC.